The rows below give T cell receptor beta chains drawn from one sample of a study of blood T cell repertoires in COVID-19. Only in-frame clones appear in the TCRdb table, and some are missing; sequencing was by immunoSEQ multiplex PCR. The table lists about 290,000 clones, 75% to 90% of them singletons. The specimen was peripheral blood. These receptors were taken from a man aged 35 to 55 with acute or convalescent COVID-19. Each CDR3 is given with its conserved first and last residue. The order of the fields is V gene, clone size, J gene, D gene, CDR3 DNA, CDR3 protein. A D gene is named only where the DNA matches it firmly. The size of a clone is reported for some rows only, either as once, few or many, or as a class for expanded clones.

V: TRBV2
size: .
J: TRBJ2-1
D: TRBD2
DNA: TGTGCCAGCAGTCCTTTAGCGGGAGCCTACAATGAGCAGTTCTTC
CDR3: CASSPLAGAYNEQFF

V: TRBV6-5
size: .
J: TRBJ2-5
D: .
DNA: TGTGCCAGCAGTTACACTACCGGAGAGACCCAGTACTTC
CDR3: CASSYTTGETQYF

V: TRBV6-5
size: .
J: TRBJ1-1
D: .
DNA: TGTGCCAGCAGTTACTCCTTCAGGGTAGACACTGAAGCTTTCTTT
CDR3: CASSYSFRVDTEAFF

V: TRBV29-1
size: once
J: TRBJ2-7
D: .
DNA: TGCAGCGTTCGTGTTAGCCAGGGATTAGGCGAGCAGTACTTC
CDR3: CSVRVSQGLGEQYF

V: TRBV2
size: .
J: TRBJ1-2
D: TRBD1
DNA: TGTGCCAGCCTCTTCGGGACAGGGAACTATGGCTACACCTTC
CDR3: CASLFGTGNYGYTF

V: TRBV10-3
size: .
J: TRBJ2-2
D: TRBD2
DNA: TGTGCCACCTCGATGGGACTAGCGAACACCGGGGAGCTGTTTTTT
CDR3: CATSMGLANTGELFF

V: TRBV10-3
size: .
J: TRBJ2-1
D: .
DNA: TGTGCCATCTCCCAGTACTACAATGAGCAGTTCTTC
CDR3: CAISQYYNEQFF

V: TRBV6-1
size: .
J: TRBJ2-7
D: TRBD1
DNA: TGTGCCAGCAGTGAAGGGACAGGATCCGAGCAGTACTTC
CDR3: CASSEGTGSEQYF

V: TRBV6-2/TRBV6-3
size: once
J: TRBJ1-5
D: .
DNA: TGTGCCAGCAGCGAGGGGGTGCCCCAGCATTTT
CDR3: CASSEGVPQHF

V: TRBV11-2
size: few
J: TRBJ1-1
D: .
DNA: TGTGCCAGCAGCTTAGAGGCGAACACTGAAGCTTTCTTT
CDR3: CASSLEANTEAFF

V: TRBV20-1
size: .
J: TRBJ1-1
D: .
DNA: TGCAGTGCCCCTGACATCCCTGAAGCTTTCTTT
CDR3: CSAPDIPEAFF

V: TRBV19
size: .
J: TRBJ1-5
D: .
DNA: TGTGCCAGTAGACCTTTGAGGCAGCCCAATCAGCCCCAGCATTTT
CDR3: CASRPLRQPNQPQHF

V: TRBV4-2
size: .
J: TRBJ1-1
D: .
DNA: TGTGCCAGCAGCCAAGTAGAGGAGAACACTGAAGCTTTCTTT
CDR3: CASSQVEENTEAFF

V: TRBV3-1/TRBV3-2
size: .
J: TRBJ1-2
D: .
DNA: TGTGCCAGCAGCCAAGAAGGAGGGAGGGACACCTTC
CDR3: CASSQEGGRDTF

V: TRBV27
size: .
J: TRBJ1-2
D: .
DNA: TGTGCCAGCAGTATGTCTGCAGGGGCTTACTATGGCTACACCTTC
CDR3: CASSMSAGAYYGYTF

V: TRBV5-1
size: .
J: TRBJ1-3
D: .
DNA: TGCGCCAGCAGCTTGGACGGGGTGTGGGGAAACACCATATATTTT
CDR3: CASSLDGVWGNTIYF

V: TRBV3-1/TRBV3-2
size: .
J: TRBJ2-3
D: TRBD2
DNA: TGTGCCAGCAGCCCCCGACTAGCGGCCCCAGATACGCAGTATTTT
CDR3: CASSPRLAAPDTQYF

V: TRBV10-1
size: .
J: TRBJ2-7
D: .
DNA: TGCGCCAGCAGTGAGTCGCAAGGCAGGGTGAACGAGCAGTACTTC
CDR3: CASSESQGRVNEQYF

V: TRBV5-1
size: .
J: TRBJ2-1
D: .
DNA: TGCGCCAGCAGCTTGCCTCCCCTCGAGGAGCAGTTCTTC
CDR3: CASSLPPLEEQFF

V: TRBV10-3
size: .
J: TRBJ2-7
D: TRBD2
DNA: TGTGCCATCAAGGGAAGCGGGGGTACCTACGAGCAGTACTTC
CDR3: CAIKGSGGTYEQYF

V: TRBV10-1
size: .
J: TRBJ1-1
D: .
DNA: TGCGCCAGCAGTTTTACAGGGATCCCCACTGAAGCTTTCTTT
CDR3: CASSFTGIPTEAFF

V: TRBV19
size: .
J: TRBJ2-3
D: TRBD2
DNA: TGTGCCAGTAGTCCCGCTAGCGGGTGGGGAGATACGCAGTATTTT
CDR3: CASSPASGWGDTQYF

V: TRBV9
size: .
J: TRBJ1-2
D: TRBD1
DNA: TGTGCCAGCAGCGTCACCGGGACAGGGGATGGCTACACCTTC
CDR3: CASSVTGTGDGYTF

V: TRBV14
size: .
J: TRBJ2-3
D: TRBD2
DNA: TGTGCCAGCAGCCGCCGGGTGGCCAGCGGGGCGGGAGATACGCAGTATTTT
CDR3: CASSRRVASGAGDTQYF

V: TRBV6-5
size: .
J: TRBJ2-7
D: TRBD1
DNA: TGTGCCAGCAGTTTTACCGGGACAGGGCTCTACGAGCAGTACTTC
CDR3: CASSFTGTGLYEQYF

V: TRBV7-3
size: .
J: TRBJ2-6
D: .
DNA: TGTGCCAGCAGCTCTAACTCTGGGGCCAACGTCCTGACTTTC
CDR3: CASSSNSGANVLTF

V: TRBV7-2
size: once
J: TRBJ1-2
D: .
DNA: TGTGCCAGCAGCAAAGAACTGTTCACTGTCTATGGCTACACCTTC
CDR3: CASSKELFTVYGYTF

V: TRBV7-6
size: .
J: TRBJ2-7
D: TRBD2
DNA: TGTGCCAGCAGCTTAGTTTGGGGTGGTAGCGGGGGTGCCTACGAGCAGTACTTC
CDR3: CASSLVWGGSGGAYEQYF

V: TRBV19
size: .
J: TRBJ1-3
D: .
DNA: TGTGCCAGTAGAGAGGTAGCATCTGGAAACACCATATATTTT
CDR3: CASREVASGNTIYF

V: TRBV6-2/TRBV6-3
size: .
J: TRBJ2-7
D: .
DNA: TGTGCCAGCAGTTACTGGGGCCCCTCCTACGAGCAGTACTTC
CDR3: CASSYWGPSYEQYF

V: TRBV18
size: .
J: TRBJ1-2
D: TRBD1
DNA: TGTGCCAGCTCACCGGGACAGGGCCAAAACTATGGCTACACCTTC
CDR3: CASSPGQGQNYGYTF

V: TRBV7-8
size: once
J: TRBJ1-5
D: TRBD1
DNA: TGTGCCAGCAGCTTAGTAGGCAGGGGGCTCGGTCAGCCCCAGCATTTT
CDR3: CASSLVGRGLGQPQHF

V: TRBV12-5
size: .
J: TRBJ1-5
D: .
DNA: TGTGCTAGTGGTCCCGGGTACAATCAGCCCCAGCATTTT
CDR3: CASGPGYNQPQHF

V: TRBV5-4
size: once
J: TRBJ2-3
D: TRBD1
DNA: TGTGCCAGCAGCCCATCTGTCAGGGGGCTAGATACGCAGTATTTT
CDR3: CASSPSVRGLDTQYF

V: TRBV2
size: .
J: TRBJ1-2
D: TRBD1
DNA: TGTGCCAGCCGGGACAGGGTATCTGGCTACACCTTC
CDR3: CASRDRVSGYTF

V: TRBV24-1
size: .
J: TRBJ1-5
D: TRBD1
DNA: TGTGCCACCAGTGATTTTGGCCGATCGGGACAGGGGTTGGTGAAGAGCAATCAGCCCCAGCATTTT
CDR3: CATSDFGRSGQGLVKSNQPQHF

V: TRBV3-1/TRBV3-2
size: few
J: TRBJ1-2
D: TRBD1
DNA: TGTGCCAGCAGATCGACAGGGGGGAACTATGGCTACACCTTC
CDR3: CASRSTGGNYGYTF

V: TRBV5-1
size: .
J: TRBJ1-3
D: .
DNA: TGCGCCAGCAGCTTGGGGAACGGAGGGGTGAACACCATATATTTT
CDR3: CASSLGNGGVNTIYF

V: TRBV11-2
size: .
J: TRBJ1-1
D: TRBD1
DNA: TGTGCCAGCAGCCCACTCCAGGGGGGACGAGCTGAAGCTTTCTTT
CDR3: CASSPLQGGRAEAFF

V: TRBV12-3/TRBV12-4
size: .
J: TRBJ1-3
D: .
DNA: TGTGCCAGCAGTTTCGTGGGAGACACCATATATTTT
CDR3: CASSFVGDTIYF